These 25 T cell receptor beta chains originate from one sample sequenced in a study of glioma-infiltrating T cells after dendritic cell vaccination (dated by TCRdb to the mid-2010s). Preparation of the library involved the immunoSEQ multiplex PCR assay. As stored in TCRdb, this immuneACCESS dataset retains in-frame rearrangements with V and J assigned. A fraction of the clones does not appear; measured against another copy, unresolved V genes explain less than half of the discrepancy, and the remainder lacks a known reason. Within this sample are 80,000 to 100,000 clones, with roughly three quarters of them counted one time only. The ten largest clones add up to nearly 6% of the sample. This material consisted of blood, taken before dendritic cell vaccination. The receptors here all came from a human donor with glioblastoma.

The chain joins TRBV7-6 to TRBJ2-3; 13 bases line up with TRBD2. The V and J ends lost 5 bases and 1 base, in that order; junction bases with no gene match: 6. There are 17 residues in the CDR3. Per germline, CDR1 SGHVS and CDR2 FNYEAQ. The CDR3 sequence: CASSAGLAGVRTDTQYF. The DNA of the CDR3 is TGTGCCAGCAGCGCCGGACTAGCGGGGGTGCGCACAGATACGCAGTATTTT.

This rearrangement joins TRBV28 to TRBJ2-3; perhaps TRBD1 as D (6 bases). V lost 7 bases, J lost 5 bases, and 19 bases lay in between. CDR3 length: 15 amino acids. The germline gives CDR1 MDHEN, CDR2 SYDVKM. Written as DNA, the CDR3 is TGTGCCAGCATTTCGACAGGCTCACCAGGAGATACGCAGTATTTT. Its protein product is CASISTGSPGDTQYF.

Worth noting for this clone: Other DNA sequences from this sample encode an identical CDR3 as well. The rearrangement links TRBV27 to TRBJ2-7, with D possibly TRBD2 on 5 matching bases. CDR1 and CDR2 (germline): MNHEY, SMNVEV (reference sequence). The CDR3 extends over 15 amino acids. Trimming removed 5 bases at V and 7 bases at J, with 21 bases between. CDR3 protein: CASSLGSQNTGEQYF. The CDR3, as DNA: TGTGCCAGCAGTCTAGGGAGCCAAAATACGGGGGAGCAGTACTTC.

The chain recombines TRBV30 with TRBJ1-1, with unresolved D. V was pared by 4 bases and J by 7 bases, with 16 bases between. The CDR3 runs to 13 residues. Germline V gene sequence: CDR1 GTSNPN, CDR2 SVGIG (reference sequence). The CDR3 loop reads CAWTHLGGSEAFF. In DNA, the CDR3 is TGTGCCTGGACTCACTTAGGAGGCAGTGAAGCTTTCTTT.

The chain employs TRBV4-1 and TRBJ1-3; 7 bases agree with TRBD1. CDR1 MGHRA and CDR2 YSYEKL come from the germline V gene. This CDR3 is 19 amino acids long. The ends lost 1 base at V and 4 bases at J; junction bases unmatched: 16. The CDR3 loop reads CASSQGLSPEETGGNTIYF. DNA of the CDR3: TGCGCCAGCAGCCAAGGGTTGAGCCCCGAAGAGACAGGGGGAAACACCATATATTTT.

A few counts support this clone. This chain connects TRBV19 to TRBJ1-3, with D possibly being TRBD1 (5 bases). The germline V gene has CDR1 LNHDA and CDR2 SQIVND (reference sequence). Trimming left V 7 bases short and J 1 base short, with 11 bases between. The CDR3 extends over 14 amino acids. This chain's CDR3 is CASTWGVSGNTIYF. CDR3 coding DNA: TGTGCCAGTACCTGGGGGGTTTCTGGAAACACCATATATTTT. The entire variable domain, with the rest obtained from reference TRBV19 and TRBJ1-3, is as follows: DGGITQSPKYLFRKEGQNVTLSCEQNLNHDAMYWYRQDPGQGLRLIYYSQIVNDFQKGDIAEGYSVSREKKESFPLTVTSAQKNPTAFYLCASTWGVSGNTIYFGEGSWLTVV.

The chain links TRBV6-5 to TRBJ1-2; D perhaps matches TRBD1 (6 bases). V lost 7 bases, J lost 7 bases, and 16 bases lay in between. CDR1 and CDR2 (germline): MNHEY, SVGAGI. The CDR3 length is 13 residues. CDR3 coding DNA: TGTGCCAGCACCACTACAGGGTCCGCTGGCTACACCTTC. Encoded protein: CASTTTGSAGYTF.

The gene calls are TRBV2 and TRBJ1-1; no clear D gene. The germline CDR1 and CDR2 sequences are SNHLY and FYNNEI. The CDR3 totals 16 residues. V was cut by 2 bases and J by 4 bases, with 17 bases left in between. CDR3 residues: CASSESLSGLSTEAFF. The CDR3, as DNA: TGTGCCAGCAGTGAATCGTTGTCGGGGTTGTCCACTGAAGCTTTCTTT.

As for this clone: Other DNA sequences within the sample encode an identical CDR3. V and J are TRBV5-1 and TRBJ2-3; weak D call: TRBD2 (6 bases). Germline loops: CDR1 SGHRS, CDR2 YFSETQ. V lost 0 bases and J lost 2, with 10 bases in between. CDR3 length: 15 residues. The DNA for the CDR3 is TGCGCCAGCAGCTTGGGGGGGGTGTCCACAGATACGCAGTATTTT. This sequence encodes CASSLGGVSTDTQYF.

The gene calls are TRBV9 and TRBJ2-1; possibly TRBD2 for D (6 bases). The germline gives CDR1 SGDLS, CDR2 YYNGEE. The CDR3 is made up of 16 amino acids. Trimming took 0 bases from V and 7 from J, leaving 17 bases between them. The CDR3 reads CASSVAWGVSGNEQFF. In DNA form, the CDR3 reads TGTGCCAGCAGCGTAGCTTGGGGGGTATCGGGGAATGAGCAGTTCTTC.

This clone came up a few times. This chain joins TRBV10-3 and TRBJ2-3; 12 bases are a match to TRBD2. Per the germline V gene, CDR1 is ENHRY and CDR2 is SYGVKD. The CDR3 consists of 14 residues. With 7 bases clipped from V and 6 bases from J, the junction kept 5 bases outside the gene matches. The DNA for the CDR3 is TGTGCCATCAAGACTAGCGGGGGAGGTGATACGCAGTATTTT. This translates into CAIKTSGGGDTQYF.

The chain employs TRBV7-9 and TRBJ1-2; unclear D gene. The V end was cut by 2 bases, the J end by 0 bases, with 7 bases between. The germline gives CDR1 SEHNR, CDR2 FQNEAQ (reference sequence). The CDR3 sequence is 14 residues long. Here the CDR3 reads CASSLPGANYGYTF. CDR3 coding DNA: TGTGCCAGCAGCTTACCGGGAGCTAACTATGGCTACACCTTC.

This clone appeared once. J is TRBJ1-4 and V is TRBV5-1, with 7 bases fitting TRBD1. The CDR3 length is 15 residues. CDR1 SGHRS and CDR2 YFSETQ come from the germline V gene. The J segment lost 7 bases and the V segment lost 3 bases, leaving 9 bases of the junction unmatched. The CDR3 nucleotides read TGCGCCAGCAGCTCGGCCGGGACAGATTTTGAAAAACTGTTTTTT. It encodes CASSSAGTDFEKLFF.

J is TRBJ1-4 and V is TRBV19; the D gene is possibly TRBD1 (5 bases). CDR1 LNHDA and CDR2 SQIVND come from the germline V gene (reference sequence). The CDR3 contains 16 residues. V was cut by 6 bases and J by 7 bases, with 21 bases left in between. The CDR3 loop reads CASSPGAGRVVEKLFF. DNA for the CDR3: TGTGCCAGTAGCCCTGGCGCCGGCAGGGTGGTTGAAAAACTGTTTTTT.

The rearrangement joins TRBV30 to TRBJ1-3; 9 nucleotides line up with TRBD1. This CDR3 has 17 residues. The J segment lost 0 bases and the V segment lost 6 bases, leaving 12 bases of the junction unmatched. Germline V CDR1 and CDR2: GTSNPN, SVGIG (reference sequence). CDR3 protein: CACWDREQPSSGNTIYF. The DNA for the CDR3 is TGTGCCTGTTGGGACAGGGAGCAACCGAGCTCTGGAAACACCATATATTTT. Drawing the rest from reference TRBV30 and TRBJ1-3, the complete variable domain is SQTIHQWPATLVQPVGSPLSLECTVEGTSNPNLYWYRQAAGRGLQLLFYSVGIGQISSEVPQNLSASRPQDRQFILSSKKLLLSDSGFYLCACWDREQPSSGNTIYFGEGSWLTVV.

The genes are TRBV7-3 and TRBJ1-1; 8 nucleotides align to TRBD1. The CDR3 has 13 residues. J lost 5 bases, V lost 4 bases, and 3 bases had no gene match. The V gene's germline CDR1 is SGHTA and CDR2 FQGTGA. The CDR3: CASSSTGETEAFF. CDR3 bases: TGTGCCAGCAGCTCGACAGGGGAGACTGAAGCTTTCTTT. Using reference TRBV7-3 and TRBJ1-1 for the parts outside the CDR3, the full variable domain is GAGVSQTPSNKVTEKGKYVELRCDPISGHTALYWYRQSLGQGPEFLIYFQGTGAADDSGLPNDRFFAVRPEGSVSTLKIQRTERGDSAVYLCASSSTGETEAFFGQGTRLTVV.

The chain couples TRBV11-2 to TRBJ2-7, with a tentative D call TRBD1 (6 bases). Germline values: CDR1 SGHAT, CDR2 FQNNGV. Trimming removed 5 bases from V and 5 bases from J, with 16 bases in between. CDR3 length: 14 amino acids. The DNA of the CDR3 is TGTGCCAGCAGCGGAGTGTCAGGGGCGCACGAGCAGTACTTC. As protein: CASSGVSGAHEQYF. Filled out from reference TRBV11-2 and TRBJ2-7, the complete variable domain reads EAGVAQSPRYKIIEKRQSVAFWCNPISGHATLYWYQQILGQGPKLLIQFQNNGVVDDSQLPKDRFSAERLKGVDSTLKIQPAKLEDSAVYLCASSGVSGAHEQYFGPGTRLTVT.

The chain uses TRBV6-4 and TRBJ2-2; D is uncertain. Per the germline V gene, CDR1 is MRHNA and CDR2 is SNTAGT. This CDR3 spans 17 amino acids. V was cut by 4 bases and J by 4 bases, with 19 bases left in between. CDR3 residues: CASSASGLISGTGELFF. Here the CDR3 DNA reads TGTGCCAGCAGTGCTTCCGGCCTCATCTCAGGCACCGGGGAGCTGTTTTTT.

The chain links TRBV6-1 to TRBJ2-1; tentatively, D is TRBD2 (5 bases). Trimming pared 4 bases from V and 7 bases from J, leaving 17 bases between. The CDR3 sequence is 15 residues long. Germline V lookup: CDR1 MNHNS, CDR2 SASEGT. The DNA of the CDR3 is TGTGCCAGCAGTGCCGATCGGGGTACCGGGAATGAGCAGTTCTTC. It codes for CASSADRGTGNEQFF.

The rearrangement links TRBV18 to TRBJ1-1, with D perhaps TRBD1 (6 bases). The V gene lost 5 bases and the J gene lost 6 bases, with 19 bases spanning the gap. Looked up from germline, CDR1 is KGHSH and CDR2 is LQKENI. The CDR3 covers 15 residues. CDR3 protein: CASSSTIDRMAEAFF. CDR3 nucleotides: TGTGCCAGCTCATCCACAATTGACAGGATGGCTGAAGCTTTCTTT.

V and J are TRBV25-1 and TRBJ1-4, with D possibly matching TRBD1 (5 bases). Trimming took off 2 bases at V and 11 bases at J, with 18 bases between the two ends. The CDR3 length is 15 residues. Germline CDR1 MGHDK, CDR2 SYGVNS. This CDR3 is CASSELRQGLEKLFF. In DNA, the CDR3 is TGTGCCAGCAGTGAACTGCGCCAGGGCCTGGAGAAACTGTTTTTT.

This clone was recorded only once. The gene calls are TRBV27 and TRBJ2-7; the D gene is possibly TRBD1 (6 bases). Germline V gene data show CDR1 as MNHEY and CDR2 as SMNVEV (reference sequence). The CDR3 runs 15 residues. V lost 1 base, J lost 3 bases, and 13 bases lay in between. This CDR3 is CASSLWADRSYEQYF. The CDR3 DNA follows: TGTGCCAGCAGTTTATGGGCAGACAGGAGCTACGAGCAGTACTTC.

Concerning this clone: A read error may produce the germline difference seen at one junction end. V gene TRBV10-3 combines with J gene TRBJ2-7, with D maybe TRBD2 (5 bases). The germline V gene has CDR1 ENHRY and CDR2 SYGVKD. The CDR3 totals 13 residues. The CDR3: CASSYSGTYEQYF. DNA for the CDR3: TGTGCCAGCAGTTACTCGGGGACCTACGAGCAGTACTTC.

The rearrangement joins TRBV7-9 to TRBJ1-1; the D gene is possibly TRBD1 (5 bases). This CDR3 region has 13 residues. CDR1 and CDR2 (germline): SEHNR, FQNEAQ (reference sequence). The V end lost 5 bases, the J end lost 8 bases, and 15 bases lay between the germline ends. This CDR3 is CASSPRRDREAFF. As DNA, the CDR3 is TGTGCCAGCAGCCCCAGGCGGGACCGGGAAGCTTTCTTT.

CDR3 bases: TGTGCCAGCAGCTCTTACACCGGGGAGCTGTTTTTT. Translated: CASSSYTGELFF. The rearrangement uses TRBV6-4 and TRBJ2-2; D unclear. Trimming pared 6 bases from V and 3 bases from J, leaving 5 bases between. The CDR3 is made up of 12 amino acids. In germline, CDR1 is MRHNA, CDR2 SNTAGT.